This T cell receptor (beta chain) originates from a study of blood T cell repertoires in COVID-19. For the study at large: The origin of the acute and convalescent COVID-19 samples was the United States, Italy and Spain.

The CDR3 is 18 residues long. Germline V lookup: CDR1 LGHDT, CDR2 YNNKEL (reference sequence). V lost 3 bases, J lost 1 base, and 13 bases stayed unmatched. Original processing methods: Cell counts per sample came from amplifying reference gene primers. The method was immunoSEQ multiplex PCR; TCRdb's version includes in-frame clones alone and lacks a portion of them. That table furnishes V, J and clone size, whereas the DNA furnished D and trimming. The data contain about 81,000 clones, roughly 87% of them singletons. The TCR originated in a man between 65 and 85 years old with acute or convalescent COVID-19. V is TRBV3-1 (or the pseudogene TRBV3-2) and J is TRBJ2-7; 9 nucleotides line up with TRBD1. Sequencing was performed on peripheral blood. CDR3 DNA: TGTGCCAGCAGCCATGTAAGAAGCGACAGGGGGGATTCCTACGAGCAGTACTTC. This codes for CASSHVRSDRGDSYEQYF.